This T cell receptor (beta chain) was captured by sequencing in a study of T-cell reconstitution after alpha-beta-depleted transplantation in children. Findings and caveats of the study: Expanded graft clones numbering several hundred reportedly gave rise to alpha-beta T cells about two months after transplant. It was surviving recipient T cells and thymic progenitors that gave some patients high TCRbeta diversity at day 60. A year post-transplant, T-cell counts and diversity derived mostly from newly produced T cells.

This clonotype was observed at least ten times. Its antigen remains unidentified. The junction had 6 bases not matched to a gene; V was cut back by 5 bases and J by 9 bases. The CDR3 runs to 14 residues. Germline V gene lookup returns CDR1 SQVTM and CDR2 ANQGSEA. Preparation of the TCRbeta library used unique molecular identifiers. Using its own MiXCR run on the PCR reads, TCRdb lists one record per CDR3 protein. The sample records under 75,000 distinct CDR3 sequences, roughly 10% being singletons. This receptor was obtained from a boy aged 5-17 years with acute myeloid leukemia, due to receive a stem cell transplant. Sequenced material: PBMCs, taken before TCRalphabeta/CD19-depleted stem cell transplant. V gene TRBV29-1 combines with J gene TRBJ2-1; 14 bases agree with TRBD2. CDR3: CSVPGLAGDGEQFF. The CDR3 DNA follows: TGCAGCGTTCCGGGACTAGCGGGAGATGGTGAGCAGTTCTTC.